The 29 T cell receptor beta chains reported below all come from one sample, sequenced in a study of ipilimumab plus nivolumab after autologous stem cell transplantation. Sequenced by immunoSEQ multiplex PCR; TCRdb stores in-frame clones only, minus some. The data hold fewer than 20,000 clones, with about 80% observed a single time. The sample here was PBMCs, taken in a trial of ipilimumab plus nivolumab as post-transplant consolidation. These receptors all come from a male donor with diffuse large B-cell lymphoma.

This sequence joins TRBV2 and TRBJ1-1; no definite D call. The CDR3 totals 14 residues. From germline, CDR1 is SNHLY and CDR2 FYNNEI. The germline V and J ends were trimmed by 6 bases and 1 base, with 12 bases remaining between them. CDR3 bases: TGTGCCAGCAGAGAAAAAGCTGAGAACACTGAAGCTTTCTTT. This encodes CASREKAENTEAFF.

The rearrangement uses TRBV11-1 and TRBJ2-7; TRBD1 aligns across 10 bases. The CDR3 extends over 15 amino acids. Looked up from germline, CDR1 is SGHAT and CDR2 is FQDESV (reference sequence). Unmatched junction bases numbered 10, after V lost 5 bases and J lost 6 bases. The CDR3 bases are TGTGCCAGCAGCCCAACCGGGACAGGGGCTTCCGAGCAGTACTTC. This translates into CASSPTGTGASEQYF.

The genes are TRBV28 and TRBJ2-2, with 7 nucleotides matching TRBD1. Germline lookup yields CDR1 MDHEN and CDR2 SYDVKM. The V and J ends lost 2 bases and 1 base, in that order; junction bases with no gene match: 1. The length of the CDR3 is 15 residues. The CDR3 here is CASSLGTENTGELFF. In nucleotides, the CDR3 is TGTGCCAGCAGTTTAGGGACAGAGAACACCGGGGAGCTGTTTTTT.

The chain combines TRBV7-9 with TRBJ1-1; TRBD1 matches at 9 bases. This CDR3 spans 12 amino acids. CDR1 is SEHNR and CDR2 is FQNEAQ in the germline V gene (reference sequence). Trimming cost V 7 bases and J 5 bases; bases outside gene matches: 2. The CDR3, as DNA: TGTGCCAGCATCGGGACAGGGACTGAAGCTTTCTTT. It codes for CASIGTGTEAFF. The full variable domain, rest sourced from reference TRBV7-9 and TRBJ1-1, is DTGVSQNPRHKITKRGQNVTFRCDPISEHNRLYWYRQTLGQGPEFLTYFQNEAQLEKSRLLSDRFSAERPKGSFSTLEIQRTEQGDSAMYLCASIGTGTEAFFGQGTRLTVV.

A single count supports this clone. This rearrangement joins TRBV2 to TRBJ2-7; 7 bases are shared with TRBD1. The CDR3 sequence is 11 residues long. After removal of 8 bases from V and 5 bases from J, the junction contained 3 bases not matched to a gene. The V gene's germline CDR1 is SNHLY and CDR2 FYNNEI. CDR3 nucleotides: TGTGCCAGCTCACAGGGGCACGAGCAGTACTTC. This sequence encodes CASSQGHEQYF.

This rearrangement joins TRBV6-5 to TRBJ2-7; 8 positions match TRBD2. CDR3 size: 14 residues. V lost 6 bases and J lost 3; bases outside the gene matches: 7. Germline loops: CDR1 MNHEY, CDR2 SVGAGI. The CDR3 DNA reads as TGTGCCAGCAGCCGCGGGGGGACTGGCTACGAGCAGTACTTC. This translates into CASSRGGTGYEQYF.

The V gene is TRBV29-1, the J gene TRBJ1-2, with D unclear. Trimming took off 6 bases at V and 7 bases at J, with 12 bases between the two ends. This CDR3 region has 11 residues. The germline CDR1 and CDR2 sequences are SQVTM and ANQGSEA. The CDR3 reads CSVGTGSGYTF. CDR3 DNA sequence: TGCAGCGTGGGAACGGGGTCTGGCTACACCTTC.

The chain employs TRBV6-5 and TRBJ1-4, with 9 nucleotides matching TRBD1. The CDR3 extends over 12 amino acids. After removal of 3 bases from V and 11 bases from J, the junction contained 1 base not matched to a gene. Germline CDR1 is MNHEY and CDR2 is SVGAGI. CDR3 sequence (DNA): TGTGCCAGCAGTTATGACAGGGGGAAACTGTTTTTT. Its translation is CASSYDRGKLFF.

The V and J genes are TRBV5-4 and TRBJ2-5; D possibly corresponds to TRBD2 (7 bases). CDR1 is SGHNT, CDR2 YYREEE, per germline (reference sequence). This CDR3 is 13 amino acids long. The V end lost 2 bases, the J end lost 5 bases, and 10 bases lay between the germline ends. CDR3 amino acids: CASSFAGAETQYF. In DNA form, the CDR3 reads TGTGCCAGCAGCTTTGCGGGGGCGGAGACCCAGTACTTC.

This clone has a handful of counts. V is TRBV7-9 and J is TRBJ1-1; no firm D call. The CDR3 totals 12 residues. Germline loops: CDR1 SEHNR, CDR2 FQNEAQ (reference sequence). Trimming pared 4 bases from V and 5 bases from J, leaving 8 bases between. The CDR3 nucleotides are TGTGCCAGCAGCTCCACCGGGACTGAAGCTTTCTTT. Residues: CASSSTGTEAFF.

A few counts support this clone. V and J are TRBV4-1 and TRBJ1-6; D gene ambiguous. Trimming pared 1 base from V and 11 bases from J, leaving 9 bases between. The CDR3 runs 13 residues. Germline-derived CDR1 and CDR2 are MGHRA and YSYEKL. For the CDR3, the DNA is TGCGCCAGCAGCCAAGTTATGTATCCACCCCTCCACTTT. This codes for CASSQVMYPPLHF.

Notes on this clone: Other DNA sequences in this specimen translate into the identical CDR3. This chain uses TRBV5-1 with TRBJ1-2, with D perhaps matching TRBD1 (5 bases). The germline CDR1 and CDR2 sequences are SGHRS and YFSETQ. V was pared by 0 bases and J by 2 bases, with 8 bases between. The CDR3 totals 14 residues. The CDR3 spells CASSLGGTNYGYTF. CDR3 nucleotide sequence: TGCGCCAGCAGCTTGGGGGGCACGAACTATGGCTACACCTTC.

The chain is built from TRBV13 and TRBJ2-1, with 8 bases identical to TRBD1. The CDR3 spans 14 residues. V was clipped by 4 bases and J by 3 bases; unmatched bases: 2. CDR1 and CDR2 (germline): PRHDT, FYEKMQ (reference sequence). The CDR3 DNA follows: TGTGCCAGCAGCTCCAGGGGGCTCTACAATGAGCAGTTCTTC. This gives the protein CASSSRGLYNEQFF.

The J gene is TRBJ2-3, the V gene TRBV4-2, with D possibly matching TRBD1 (6 bases). This CDR3 has 13 amino acids. Trimming stripped 0 bases from V and 5 bases from J, with 6 bases between. From germline, CDR1 is LGHNA and CDR2 YNFKEQ. This chain's CDR3 is CASSQEGGDTQYF. CDR3 nucleotide sequence: TGTGCCAGCAGCCAAGAAGGGGGAGATACGCAGTATTTT.

The CDR3 nucleotides read TGTGCCAGCAGCCGACCGGGACAGCGTTATTCACCCCTCCACTTT. As protein: CASSRPGQRYSPLHF. The chain uses TRBV5-6 and TRBJ1-6; 7 nucleotides line up with TRBD1. J gave up 8 bases and V 4 bases, and 9 bases lay outside the gene matches. The germline V gene encodes CDR1 SGHDT and CDR2 YYEEEE. The CDR3 sequence is 15 residues long.

The chain carries TRBV7-2 and TRBJ2-7, with 9 bases that match TRBD1. Germline loops: CDR1 SGHTA, CDR2 FQGNSA. J lost 0 bases, V lost 2 bases, and 11 bases had no gene match. The CDR3 length is 18 residues. The CDR3 loop is CASSLNTNRDRVSYEQYF. The CDR3 DNA sequence: TGTGCCAGCAGCTTAAATACAAACCGGGACAGGGTCTCCTACGAGCAGTACTTC.

This clone was observed a handful of times. The CDR3 region is CASSSQGTGSNQPQHF. Here the CDR3 DNA reads TGTGCCAGCAGCTCTCAGGGGACGGGGTCGAATCAGCCCCAGCATTTT. This chain uses TRBV7-2 with TRBJ1-5, with a possible D match to TRBD1 (6 bases). Germline assignment: CDR1 SGHTA and CDR2 FQGNSA. The V gene lost 4 bases and the J gene lost 4 bases, with 17 bases spanning the gap. This CDR3 spans 16 amino acids.

V and J are TRBV5-5 and TRBJ2-6, with D possibly being TRBD1 or TRBD2 (5 bases each). This CDR3 has 16 amino acids. V gave up 10 bases and J gave up 2 bases, with 19 bases separating them. Germline assignment: CDR1 SGHKS and CDR2 YYEKEE (reference sequence). The CDR3 here is CAGGSEFTAGANVLTF. The CDR3 nucleotides read TGTGCCGGGGGATCCGAGTTTACCGCTGGGGCCAACGTCCTGACTTTC.

This chain joins TRBV10-2 and TRBJ1-5, with no clear D. Per germline, CDR1 WSHSY and CDR2 SAAADI. V was clipped by 2 bases and J by 10 bases, with 9 bases between them. CDR3 length: 12 amino acids. The CDR3 protein is CASSEQSAPQHF. The CDR3 region has the DNA TGCGCCAGCAGTGAGCAGTCCGCACCCCAGCATTTT.

This chain links TRBV19 with TRBJ2-3; D is possibly TRBD2 (6 bases). Looked up from germline, CDR1 is LNHDA and CDR2 is SQIVND (reference sequence). The V end was cut by 6 bases, the J end by 1 base, with 14 bases between. The CDR3 loop spans 15 amino acids. The CDR3 DNA reads TGTGCCAGTAGGCCTACTAGCATCCGCACAGATACGCAGTATTTT. The encoded protein is CASRPTSIRTDTQYF.

The J gene is TRBJ2-7, the V gene TRBV28; possible D gene TRBD2, 7 bases. Trimming left V 7 bases short and J 9 bases short, with 13 bases between. Germline V gene lookup returns CDR1 MDHEN and CDR2 SYDVKM. The CDR3 length is 11 residues. CDR3 sequence reads: CASKRGGTQYF. The CDR3 DNA reads as TGTGCCAGCAAAAGGGGGGGCACGCAGTACTTC. Drawing the rest from reference TRBV28 and TRBJ2-7, the complete variable domain is DVKVTQSSRYLVKRTGEKVFLECVQDMDHENMFWYRQDPGLGLRLIYFSYDVKMKEKGDIPEGYSVSREKKERFSLILESASTNQTSMYLCASKRGGTQYFGPGTRLTVT.

The chain links TRBV7-9 to TRBJ2-5, with D perhaps TRBD1 (6 bases). This CDR3 is 17 amino acids long. Germline V gene lookup returns CDR1 SEHNR and CDR2 FQNEAQ (reference sequence). V lost 5 bases, J lost 0 bases, and 19 bases lay in between. The CDR3 reads CASSGAGYGGNQETQYF. The CDR3 DNA sequence: TGTGCCAGCAGCGGGGCAGGGTATGGGGGCAACCAAGAGACCCAGTACTTC.

The chain uses TRBV28 and TRBJ2-5; tentatively, D is TRBD2 (7 bases). V gave up 6 bases and J gave up 1 base, with 12 bases separating them. The CDR3 runs to 14 residues. Germline lookup yields CDR1 MDHEN and CDR2 SYDVKM. The CDR3: CASSFGGPQETQYF. Written as DNA, the CDR3 is TGTGCCAGCAGCTTCGGGGGGCCCCAAGAGACCCAGTACTTC.

The V call is TRBV2, the J call TRBJ1-5, with D possibly matching TRBD1 (5 bases). The CDR3 is 14 residues long. The germline V gene encodes CDR1 SNHLY and CDR2 FYNNEI. V lost 1 base, J lost 9 bases, and 13 bases lay in between. For the CDR3, the DNA is TGTGCCAGCAGTGAAGTGGCAGGGCCTCGGCCCCAGCATTTT. It encodes CASSEVAGPRPQHF.

This clone was detected only once. This CDR3 reads CASSFLTEVQETQYF. The CDR3 region has the DNA TGTGCCAGCAGTTTTCTTACGGAAGTTCAAGAGACCCAGTACTTC. This sequence joins TRBV28 and TRBJ2-5; D unresolved. The V and J ends lost 3 bases and 2 bases respectively, with 13 bases between them. Germline CDR1 is MDHEN and CDR2 is SYDVKM. This CDR3 has 15 amino acids.

The rearrangement joins TRBV2 to TRBJ2-3, with no clear D. The CDR3 length is 14 residues. Germline CDR1 reads SNHLY; CDR2 reads FYNNEI. Deletions cut 0 bases from V and 4 bases from J, with 8 bases between. CDR3 residues: CASSEAWGSDTQYF. The CDR3 DNA sequence: TGTGCCAGCAGTGAAGCCTGGGGTTCAGATACGCAGTATTTT.

The rearrangement joins TRBV30 to TRBJ2-4; 9 bases are shared with TRBD1. The CDR3 consists of 14 residues. CDR1 is GTSNPN, CDR2 SVGIG, per germline (reference sequence). After removal of 4 bases from V and 5 bases from J, the junction contained 6 bases not matched to a gene. CDR3 loop: CAWNTGTGQNIQYF. The CDR3 coding sequence is TGTGCCTGGAACACCGGGACAGGGCAAAACATTCAGTACTTC.

The genes are TRBV4-2 and TRBJ1-2; 7 nucleotides agree with TRBD1. Per germline, CDR1 LGHNA and CDR2 YNFKEQ. Trimming cost V 0 bases and J 5 bases; bases outside gene matches: 3. The CDR3 spans 14 residues. For the CDR3, the DNA is TGTGCCAGCAGCCAAGATGTGGGACAGTATGGCTACACCTTC. Its protein product is CASSQDVGQYGYTF.

The chain uses TRBV2 and TRBJ2-7; D not certain. With 5 bases removed from V and 0 bases from J, the gap between germline ends came to 11 bases. The germline V gene encodes CDR1 SNHLY and CDR2 FYNNEI. The CDR3 totals 14 residues. CDR3 sequence (DNA): TGTGCCAGCAGTCTTACTTTGAGCTCCTACGAGCAGTACTTC. Amino acids: CASSLTLSSYEQYF.